The rows below give T cell receptor beta chains drawn from one sample of a study of shared clonotypes between healthy human individuals. Only in-frame clones appear in the TCRdb table, and some are missing; sequencing was by immunoSEQ multiplex PCR. The sample has approximately 100,000 clones; around 68% are singletons. Sequenced sample: memory CD8+ T cells sorted from blood. The receptors originated from a woman younger than 45 in good health. Both conserved end residues are part of each CDR3. A D gene is named only where the DNA matches it firmly. The listing skips clone size in some rows; elsewhere it reads once, few, many or a size class.

>TRBJ2-5|few|TRBV6-1|-
TGTGCCAGCAGGGGGGAATCGGAGACCCAGTACTTC
CASRGESETQYF
>TRBJ1-2|few|TRBV6-5|-
TGTGCCAGTACACCGAGGCTCGGAGATGGCTACACCTTC
CASTPRLGDGYTF
>TRBJ2-1|-|TRBV30|-
TGTGCCTGGAGTTCGGGGCCGTACAATGAGCAGTTCTTC
CAWSSGPYNEQFF
>TRBJ1-6|-|TRBV6-6|-
TGTGCCAGCAGGATCCTCTCGGTAAATTCACCCCTCCACTTT
CASRILSVNSPLHF
>TRBJ1-2|-|TRBV28|-
TGTGCCAGCAGTCGCAGGAGAGGCTGGGGCTACACCTTC
CASSRRRGWGYTF
>TRBJ2-1|-|TRBV7-9|TRBD1
TGTGCCAGCAGCTTAGGGACAGGGTCCTACAATGAGCAGTTCTTC
CASSLGTGSYNEQFF
>TRBJ2-1|-|TRBV9|TRBD2
TGTGCCAGCAGCGTAGGTTCTAGCGGTGAGCAGTTCTTC
CASSVGSSGEQFF
>TRBJ2-2|-|TRBV4-1|TRBD2
TGCGCCAGCAGCGCCAGCGGGAGGGCCTTCGGGGAGCTGTTTTTT
CASSASGRAFGELFF
>TRBJ1-1|-|TRBV28|-
TGTGCCAGCATTCCGAACGGGAGGCTGCTGGCAAACGGGCGTTTGAACACTGAAGCTTTCTTT
CASIPNGRLLANGRLNTEAFF
>TRBJ2-7|-|TRBV6-6|-
TGTGCCAGCAGTTATTGGGAGATCTCCTACGAGCAGTACTTC
CASSYWEISYEQYF
>TRBJ1-2|-|TRBV7-9|-
TGTGCCAGCAGCTTAGAAGGCTTGGCAGATGGGTATGGCTACACCTTC
CASSLEGLADGYGYTF
>TRBJ2-7|-|TRBV7-9|TRBD2
TGTGCCAGCAGCCCCCGCAGCGGGAGGGCCCACGAGCAGTACTTC
CASSPRSGRAHEQYF
>TRBJ1-2|-|TRBV30|-
TGTGCCTGGAGTCCAAGGGAGCACTATGGCTACACCTTC
CAWSPREHYGYTF
>TRBJ1-1|-|TRBV29-1|-
TGCAGCGTTGGGGGGAGCGCAGGGACAACTGAAGCTTTCTTT
CSVGGSAGTTEAFF
>TRBJ2-7|-|TRBV6-7|TRBD2
TGTGCCAGCAGTTACCCTGGACTAGCGGGTACCTACGAGCAGTACTTC
CASSYPGLAGTYEQYF
>TRBJ1-3|-|TRBV5-5|-
TGTGCCAGCAGCTTGGAAGGGGGGATCTCCTCTGGAAACACCATATATTTT
CASSLEGGISSGNTIYF
>TRBJ2-1|-|TRBV29-1|-
TGCAGCGTTGAAGATCTGGTGATTGGCTCCTACAATGAGCAGTTCTTC
CSVEDLVIGSYNEQFF
>TRBJ1-1|once|TRBV5-4|-
TGTGCCAGCAGTCAACGAGGACACTTGAACACTGAAGCTTTCTTT
CASSQRGHLNTEAFF
>TRBJ2-7|once|TRBV7-8|TRBD2
TGTGCCAGCAGCTTAGTTGCGGGAGTGAACTACGAGCAGTACTTC
CASSLVAGVNYEQYF
>TRBJ2-3|few|TRBV28|TRBD2
TGTGCCAGCAGTAGAGCGGGGTACTCAGATACGCAGTATTTT
CASSRAGYSDTQYF
>TRBJ1-5|-|TRBV27|-
TGTGCCAGCAGTTCCCTGGGACGGCGGGGCAATCAGCCCCAGCATTTT
CASSSLGRRGNQPQHF
>TRBJ2-7|many|TRBV6-1|-
TGTGCCAGCAGTACTCGGGACTCTCATGGCCACGAGCAGTACTTC
CASSTRDSHGHEQYF
>TRBJ1-1|-|TRBV5-1|-
TGCGCCAGCAGCCCGCAAGGGGGGCAGCCTGAAGCTTTCTTT
CASSPQGGQPEAFF
>TRBJ2-1|few|TRBV6-4|TRBD2
TGTGCCAGCAGTGGTGCGGAGACTAGCCGCTTATTCTTC
CASSGAETSRLFF
>TRBJ2-1|-|TRBV10-1|TRBD2
TGCGCCAGCAGTGAACGGACTAGCGGCCTTCATGAGCAGTTCTTC
CASSERTSGLHEQFF
>TRBJ1-4|-|TRBV25-1|TRBD1
TGTGCCAGCAGCGAACAAGGACAGGGCCCAGGTGAAAAACTGTTTTTT
CASSEQGQGPGEKLFF
>TRBJ2-5|-|TRBV5-1|TRBD1
TGCGCCAGCAGCCGTCCCGGGACAGGGGGCTGGGAGACCCAGTACTTC
CASSRPGTGGWETQYF
>TRBJ1-1|-|TRBV6-1|-
TGTGCCAGCAGTGGACAGCCGAACACTGAAGCTTTCTTT
CASSGQPNTEAFF
>TRBJ2-1|few|TRBV4-2|TRBD2
TGTGCCAGCAGCCAACTGGGCGCAGCGGGGGACTCCTACAATGAGCAGTTCTTC
CASSQLGAAGDSYNEQFF
>TRBJ1-5|-|TRBV27|TRBD1
TGTGCCAGCGCCTTGGGACAGGGTCAGCCCCAGCATTTT
CASALGQGQPQHF
>TRBJ1-5|-|TRBV6-1|-
TGTGCCAGCAGCGCTACAGACGGGGGTGGAGAGTCCCAGCATTTT
CASSATDGGGESQHF
>TRBJ1-5|-|TRBV4-1|TRBD1
TGCGCCAGCAGCCTACAGACAGGGCTCAATCAGCCCCAGCATTTT
CASSLQTGLNQPQHF
>TRBJ2-7|-|TRBV4-1|-
TGCGCCAGCAGCCCCAGGGTAGCGCAGTACGAGCAGTACTTC
CASSPRVAQYEQYF
>TRBJ2-3|-|TRBV28|TRBD2
TGTGCCAGCAGCGCCGGACTAGCGGGAGTTTGGGTCACAGATACGCAGTATTTT
CASSAGLAGVWVTDTQYF
>TRBJ2-2|few|TRBV10-1|TRBD1
TGCGCCAGCAGTAGGGACAGTTCGAACACCGGGGAGCTGTTTTTT
CASSRDSSNTGELFF
>TRBJ1-5|-|TRBV4-2|-
TGTGCCAGCAGCCAATCAGATCCAGGGGAGGGTCAGCCCCAGCATTTT
CASSQSDPGEGQPQHF
>TRBJ2-1|-|TRBV6-1|TRBD2
TGTGCCAGCAGTGAGAGGACTAGCGGGATCAATGAGCAGTTCTTC
CASSERTSGINEQFF
>TRBJ2-3|-|TRBV6-5|-
TGTGCCAGCAGTCGGACACCCCGCTGGGATACGCAGTATTTT
CASSRTPRWDTQYF
>TRBJ1-5|-|TRBV27|-
TGTGCCAGCGGGACTTATAGCAATCAGCCCCAGCATTTT
CASGTYSNQPQHF
>TRBJ2-7|-|TRBV9|TRBD1
TGTGCCAGCAGCGGGACAGGGTTCGAGCAGTACTTC
CASSGTGFEQYF
>TRBJ2-1|-|TRBV27|-
TGTGCCAGCACCCCTTTGGGAGGCGACAATGAGCAGTTCTTC
CASTPLGGDNEQFF
>TRBJ2-1|-|TRBV2|-
TGTGCCAGCAGTACCGGGAGCGACTACAATGAGCAGTTCTTC
CASSTGSDYNEQFF
>TRBJ2-3|few|TRBV5-1|-
TGCGCCAGCAGCTTGAGCTGGCAGGGCACAGATACGCAGTATTTT
CASSLSWQGTDTQYF
>TRBJ2-1|-|TRBV2|TRBD2
TGTGCCAGCAGTGGTCCTAGCGGGAGAGGCAACGGCAATGAGCAGTTCTTC
CASSGPSGRGNGNEQFF
>TRBJ2-2|many|TRBV11-2|TRBD2
TGTGCCAGCAGCCCTAGCGGGAGACTGAACACCGGGGAGCTGTTTTTT
CASSPSGRLNTGELFF
>TRBJ1-1|few|TRBV6-1|-
TGTGCCAGCAGTGAAGCGATACTACAGAATTGGGAGGTGGACACTGAAGCTTTCTTT
CASSEAILQNWEVDTEAFF
>TRBJ2-1|-|TRBV15|-
TGTGCCACCAGCAGGGAATACAATGAGCAGTTCTTC
CATSREYNEQFF
>TRBJ2-1|-|TRBV9|-
TGTGCCAGCAGCGCGGAGCAGGCCATGCGGTCGGATGAGCAGTTCTTC
CASSAEQAMRSDEQFF
>TRBJ2-1|-|TRBV25-1|-
TGTGCCAGCAGTGACAACCTAACTACACACTCCTACAATGAGCAGTTCTTC
CASSDNLTTHSYNEQFF
>TRBJ2-2|-|TRBV15|-
TGTGCCACCAGCAGAGATGTTGAGGGGCGCGGGGAGCTGTTTTTT
CATSRDVEGRGELFF
>TRBJ2-7|few|TRBV11-3|-
TGTGCCAGCAGCTTAGATCGGGGAGAAGGGATCGACGAGCAGTACTTC
CASSLDRGEGIDEQYF
>TRBJ1-4|-|TRBV7-8|TRBD1
TGTGCCAGCAGCTTAGGTCTCGGACAGGAGGAAAAACTGTTTTTT
CASSLGLGQEEKLFF